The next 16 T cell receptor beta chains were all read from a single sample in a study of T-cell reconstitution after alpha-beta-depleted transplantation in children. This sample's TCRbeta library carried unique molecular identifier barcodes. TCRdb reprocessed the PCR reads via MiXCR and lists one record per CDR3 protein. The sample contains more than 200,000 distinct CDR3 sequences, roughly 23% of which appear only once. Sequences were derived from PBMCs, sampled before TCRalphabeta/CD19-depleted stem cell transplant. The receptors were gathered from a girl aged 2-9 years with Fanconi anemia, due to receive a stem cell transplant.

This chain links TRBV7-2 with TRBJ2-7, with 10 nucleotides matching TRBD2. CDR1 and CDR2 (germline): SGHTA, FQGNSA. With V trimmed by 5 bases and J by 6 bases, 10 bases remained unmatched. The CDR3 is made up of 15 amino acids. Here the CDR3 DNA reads TGTGCCAGCAGCCCCCTCCTAGCGGGAGTAGGCGAGCAGTACTTC. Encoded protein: CASSPLLAGVGEQYF.

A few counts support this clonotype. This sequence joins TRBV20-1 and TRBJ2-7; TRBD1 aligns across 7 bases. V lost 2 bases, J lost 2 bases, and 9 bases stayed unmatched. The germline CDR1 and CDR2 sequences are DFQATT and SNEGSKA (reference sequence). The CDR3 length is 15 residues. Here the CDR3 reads CSARNTGENPYEQYF. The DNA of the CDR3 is TGCAGTGCTAGAAATACAGGGGAAAACCCCTACGAGCAGTACTTC.

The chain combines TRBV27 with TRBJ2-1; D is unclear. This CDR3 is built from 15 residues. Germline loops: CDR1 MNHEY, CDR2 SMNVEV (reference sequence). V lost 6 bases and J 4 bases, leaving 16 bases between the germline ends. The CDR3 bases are TGTGCCAGCAGGACTCTGTCGGTGGGTTACAATGAGCAGTTCTTC. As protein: CASRTLSVGYNEQFF.

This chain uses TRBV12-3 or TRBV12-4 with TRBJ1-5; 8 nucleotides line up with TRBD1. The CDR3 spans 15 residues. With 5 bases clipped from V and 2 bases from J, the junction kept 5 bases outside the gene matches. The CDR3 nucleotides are TGTGCCAGCAGTCGCACAGGGGGTGGCAATCAGCCCCAGCATTTT. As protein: CASSRTGGGNQPQHF.

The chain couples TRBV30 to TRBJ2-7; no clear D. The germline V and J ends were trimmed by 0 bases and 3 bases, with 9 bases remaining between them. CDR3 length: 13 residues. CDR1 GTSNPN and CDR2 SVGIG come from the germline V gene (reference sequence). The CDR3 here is CAWSVNSLYEQYF. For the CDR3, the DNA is TGTGCCTGGAGTGTCAACAGCCTCTACGAGCAGTACTTC.

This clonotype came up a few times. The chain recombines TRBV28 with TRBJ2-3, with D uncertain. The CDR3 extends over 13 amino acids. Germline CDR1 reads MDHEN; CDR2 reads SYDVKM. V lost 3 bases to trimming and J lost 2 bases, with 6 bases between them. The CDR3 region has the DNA TGTGCCAGCAGTTTCGAGTCCACAGATACGCAGTATTTT. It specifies CASSFESTDTQYF.

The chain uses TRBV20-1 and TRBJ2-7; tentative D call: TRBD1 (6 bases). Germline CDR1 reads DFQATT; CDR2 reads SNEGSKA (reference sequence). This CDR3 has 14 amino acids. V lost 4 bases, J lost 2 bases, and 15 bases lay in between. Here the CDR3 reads CSANSQGVTYEQYF. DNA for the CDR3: TGCAGTGCTAACTCACAGGGAGTGACCTACGAGCAGTACTTC.

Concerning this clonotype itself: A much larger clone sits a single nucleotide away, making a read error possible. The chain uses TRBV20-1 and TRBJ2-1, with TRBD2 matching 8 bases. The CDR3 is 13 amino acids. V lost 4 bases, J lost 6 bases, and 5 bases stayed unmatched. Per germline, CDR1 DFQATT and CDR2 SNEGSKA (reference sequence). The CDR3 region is CSAIRGGCNEQFF. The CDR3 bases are TGCAGTGCTATACGGGGGGGATGCAATGAGCAGTTCTTC.

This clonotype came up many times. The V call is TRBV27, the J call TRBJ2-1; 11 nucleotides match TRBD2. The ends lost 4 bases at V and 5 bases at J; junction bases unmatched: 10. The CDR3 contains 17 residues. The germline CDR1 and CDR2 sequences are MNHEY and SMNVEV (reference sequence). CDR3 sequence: CASSSPIAGGKHNEQFF. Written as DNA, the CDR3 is TGTGCCAGCAGTTCACCAATAGCGGGAGGGAAACACAATGAGCAGTTCTTC.

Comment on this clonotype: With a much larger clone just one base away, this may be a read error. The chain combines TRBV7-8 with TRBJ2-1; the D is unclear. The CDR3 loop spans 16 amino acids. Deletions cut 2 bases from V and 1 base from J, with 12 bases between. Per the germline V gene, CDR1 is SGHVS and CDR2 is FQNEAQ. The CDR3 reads CASSLLVRLSYNEQFF. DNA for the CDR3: TGTGCCAGCAGCTTATTGGTCAGGCTGTCCTACAATGAGCAGTTCTTC.

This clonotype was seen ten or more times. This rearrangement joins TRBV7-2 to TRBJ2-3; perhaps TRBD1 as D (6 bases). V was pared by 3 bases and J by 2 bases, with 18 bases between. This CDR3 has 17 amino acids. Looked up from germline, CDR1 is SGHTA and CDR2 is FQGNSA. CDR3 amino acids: CASSLGDTQPLTDTQYF. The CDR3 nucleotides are TGTGCCAGCAGCTTGGGGGACACCCAGCCCCTCACAGATACGCAGTATTTT. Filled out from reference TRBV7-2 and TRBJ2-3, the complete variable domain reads GAGVSQSPSNKVTEKGKDVELRCDPISGHTALYWYRQSLGQGLEFLIYFQGNSAPDKSGLPSDRFSAERTGGSVSTLTIQRTQQEDSAVYLCASSLGDTQPLTDTQYFGPGTRLTVL.

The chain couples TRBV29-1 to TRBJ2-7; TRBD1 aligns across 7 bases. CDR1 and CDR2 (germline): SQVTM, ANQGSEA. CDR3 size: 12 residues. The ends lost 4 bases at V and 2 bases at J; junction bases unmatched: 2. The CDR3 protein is CSVAGQAYEQYF. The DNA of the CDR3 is TGCAGCGTTGCAGGACAGGCCTACGAGCAGTACTTC.

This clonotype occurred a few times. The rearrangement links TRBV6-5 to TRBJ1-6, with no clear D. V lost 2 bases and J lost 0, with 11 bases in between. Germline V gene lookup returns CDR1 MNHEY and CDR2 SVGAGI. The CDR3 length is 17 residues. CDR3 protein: CASSYESGSSYNSPLHF. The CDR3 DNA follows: TGTGCCAGCAGTTACGAATCCGGTAGCTCCTATAATTCACCCCTCCACTTT.

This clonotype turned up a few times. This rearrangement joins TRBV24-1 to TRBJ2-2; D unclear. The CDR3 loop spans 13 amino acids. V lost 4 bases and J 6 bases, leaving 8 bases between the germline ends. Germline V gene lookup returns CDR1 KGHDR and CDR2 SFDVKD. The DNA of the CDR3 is TGTGCCACCAGTGAGTCCTGGGCCGGGGAGCTGTTTTTT. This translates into CATSESWAGELFF.

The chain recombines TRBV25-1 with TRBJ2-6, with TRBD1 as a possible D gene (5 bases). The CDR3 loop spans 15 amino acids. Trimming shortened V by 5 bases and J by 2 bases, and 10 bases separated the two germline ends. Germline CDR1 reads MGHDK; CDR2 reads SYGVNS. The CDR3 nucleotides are TGTGCCAGCAGTTTCGACAGAACTGGGGCCAACGTCCTGACTTTC. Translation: CASSFDRTGANVLTF.

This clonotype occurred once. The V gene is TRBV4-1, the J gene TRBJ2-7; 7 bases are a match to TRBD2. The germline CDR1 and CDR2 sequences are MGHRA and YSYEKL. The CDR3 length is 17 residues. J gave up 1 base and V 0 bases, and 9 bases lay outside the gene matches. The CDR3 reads CASSQEGLAVLSYEQYF. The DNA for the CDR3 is TGCGCCAGCAGCCAAGAAGGCCTAGCGGTATTATCCTACGAGCAGTACTTC.